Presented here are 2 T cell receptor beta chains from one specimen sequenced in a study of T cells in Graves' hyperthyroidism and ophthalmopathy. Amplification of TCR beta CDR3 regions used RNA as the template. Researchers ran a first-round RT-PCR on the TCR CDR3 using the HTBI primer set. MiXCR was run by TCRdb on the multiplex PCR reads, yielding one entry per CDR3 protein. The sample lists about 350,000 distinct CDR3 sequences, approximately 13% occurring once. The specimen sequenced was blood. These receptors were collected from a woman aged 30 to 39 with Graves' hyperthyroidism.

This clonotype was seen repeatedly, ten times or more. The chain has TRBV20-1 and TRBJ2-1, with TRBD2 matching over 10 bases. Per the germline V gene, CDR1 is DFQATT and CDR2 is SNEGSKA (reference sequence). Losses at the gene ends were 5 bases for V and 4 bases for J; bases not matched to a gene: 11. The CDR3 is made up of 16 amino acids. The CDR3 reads CSASAGSSGRYNEQFF. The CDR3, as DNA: TGCAGTGCTTCGGCTGGGTCTAGCGGGAGATACAATGAGCAGTTCTTC.

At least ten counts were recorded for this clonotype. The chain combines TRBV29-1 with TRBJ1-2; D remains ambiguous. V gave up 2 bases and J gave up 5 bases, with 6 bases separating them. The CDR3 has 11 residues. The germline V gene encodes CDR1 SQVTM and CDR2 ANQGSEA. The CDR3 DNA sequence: TGCAGCGTTGAATTCGAGTATGGCTACACCTTC. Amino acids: CSVEFEYGYTF. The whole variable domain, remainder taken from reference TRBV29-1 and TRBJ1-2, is SAVISQKPSRDICQRGTSLTIQCQVDSQVTMMFWYRQQPGQSLTLIATANQGSEATYESGFVIDKFPISRPNLTFSTLTVSNMSPEDSSIYLCSVEFEYGYTFGSGTRLTVV.